This is a list of T cell receptor beta chains from one sample in a study of early stage breast cancer tumors. TCRdb keeps only in-frame clones here, not all; method: immunoSEQ multiplex PCR. The table shows 44,000 or so clones, with roughly 83% occurring only once. Sequencing input: blood. Source of these receptors: a person aged 50-59 years with breast cancer. Both conserved end residues are part of each CDR3. Each record gives: J gene, CDR3 length, clone size, D gene, V gene, CDR3 protein, CDR3 DNA. A D gene is named only where the DNA matches it firmly. Rows give clone size only sometimes, using once, few, many, or a class for an expanded clone.

TRBJ2-5 14 - TRBD1 TRBV11-3 CASSQTGQVETQYF TGTGCCAGCAGCCAAACTGGACAGGTAGAGACCCAGTACTTC
TRBJ1-1 15 - - TRBV6-5 CASTSGYGVGTEAFF TGTGCCAGCACTTCTGGGTATGGGGTAGGCACTGAAGCTTTCTTT
TRBJ2-1 14 - - TRBV9 CASSVDLSYNEQFF TGTGCCAGCAGCGTAGACCTCTCCTACAATGAGCAGTTCTTC
TRBJ2-5 12 - - TRBV18 CASSRTGETQYF TGTGCCAGCTCCCGGACGGGGGAGACCCAGTACTTC
TRBJ2-5 15 - - TRBV11-2 CASSLGDRLQETQYF TGTGCCAGCAGCTTAGGTGACAGACTACAAGAGACCCAGTACTTC
TRBJ2-1 16 - TRBD2 TRBV7-2 CASSSLAGGWVNEQFF TGTGCCAGCAGTTCCTTGGCGGGAGGGTGGGTGAATGAGCAGTTCTTC
TRBJ1-2 18 - - TRBV11-3 CASSEPTETLNSSYGYTF TGTGCCAGCAGCGAACCGACTGAGACCCTCAACTCCTCCTATGGCTACACCTTC
TRBJ1-1 13 - - TRBV7-6 CASSLVSEAEAFF TGTGCCAGCAGCTTAGTTAGTGAGGCCGAAGCTTTCTTT
TRBJ1-6 17 - TRBD1 TRBV11-2 CASSLGSLTGHNSPLHF TGTGCCAGCAGCTTAGGGTCGTTGACAGGGCATAATTCACCCCTCCACTTT
TRBJ1-2 14 - - TRBV6-5 CASSYLRTIDGYTF TGTGCCAGCAGTTACTTGCGGACAATCGATGGCTACACCTTC
TRBJ2-1 16 once TRBD1 TRBV7-9 CASSPTGGSSYNEQFF TGTGCCAGCAGCCCAACAGGGGGCTCCTCCTACAATGAGCAGTTCTTC
TRBJ1-1 13 - - TRBV7-2 CASSLYRNTEAFF TGTGCCAGCAGCTTATACAGGAACACTGAAGCTTTCTTT
TRBJ1-5 14 - - TRBV6-6 CASRPRTSNQPQHF TGTGCCAGCAGGCCTCGGACGAGCAATCAGCCCCAGCATTTT
TRBJ1-6 18 once - TRBV10-2 CASSESGDLSSYNSPLHF TGCGCCAGCAGTGAGTCGGGCGATCTTAGCTCCTATAATTCACCCCTCCACTTT
TRBJ2-3 15 - TRBD2 TRBV7-7 CASSLGLTSGDTQYF TGTGCTAGCAGCTTAGGTTTAACTAGCGGGGATACGCAGTATTTT
TRBJ2-3 13 - - TRBV4-1 CASSQEGWKTQYF TGCGCCAGCAGCCAAGAGGGATGGAAGACGCAGTATTTT
TRBJ2-7 14 - TRBD1 TRBV2 CASSAQGLWYEQYF TGTGCCAGCAGCGCACAGGGGCTGTGGTACGAGCAGTACTTC
TRBJ2-7 14 - - TRBV27 CASSLIGEGYEQYF TGTGCCAGCAGTTTAATAGGGGAAGGTTACGAGCAGTACTTC
TRBJ2-1 15 - - TRBV5-1 CASSLAGLAIDEQFF TGCGCCAGCAGCTTGGCCGGATTAGCCATCGATGAGCAGTTCTTC
TRBJ1-6 13 - - TRBV13 CASSRAGGGPLHF TGTGCCAGCAGCCGTGCGGGGGGAGGGCCCCTCCACTTT
TRBJ2-7 15 - TRBD1 TRBV7-9 CASSPRQGNIYEQYF TGTGCCAGCAGCCCCCGACAGGGTAATATCTACGAGCAGTACTTC
TRBJ1-4 15 - TRBD1 TRBV4-3 CASSQVGTGNEKLFF TGCGCCAGCAGCCAAGTCGGGACAGGAAACGAAAAACTGTTTTTT
TRBJ1-5 15 - TRBD1 TRBV19 CASSRTGESSQPQHF TGTGCCAGTAGTAGAACAGGGGAATCGAGTCAGCCCCAGCATTTT
TRBJ2-7 23 - TRBD1 TRBV23-1 CASSHQAYPAAGTGGLGSYEQYF TGCGCCAGCAGTCATCAAGCTTACCCCGCGGCCGGGACAGGGGGCCTGGGCTCCTACGAGCAGTACTTC
TRBJ1-1 12 - TRBD1 TRBV30 CAWDREYTEAFF TGTGCCTGGGACAGGGAGTACACTGAAGCTTTCTTT
TRBJ2-1 15 - TRBD2 TRBV6-6 CASSRTSDYDNEQFF TGTGCCAGCAGCCGGACTAGCGATTACGACAATGAGCAGTTCTTC
TRBJ2-5 16 - TRBD2 TRBV5-1 CASSSGTSPTMYTQYF TGCGCCAGCAGCTCCGGGACTAGCCCTACAATGTATACCCAGTACTTC
TRBJ2-3 14 - - TRBV28 CASSPGQITDTQYF TGTGCCAGCAGCCCTGGACAGATCACAGATACGCAGTATTTT
TRBJ1-2 13 - - TRBV5-1 CASSPKGEDGYTF TGCGCCAGCAGTCCCAAAGGGGAGGATGGCTACACCTTC
TRBJ2-5 11 once - TRBV6-5 CASTLLETQYF TGTGCCAGCACGCTATTGGAGACCCAGTACTTC
TRBJ2-7 15 - TRBD1 TRBV5-1 CASSLRTGTNYEQYF TGCGCCAGCAGCTTACGGACAGGGACGAACTACGAGCAGTACTTC
TRBJ1-2 11 - - TRBV7-9 CASSLWGGYTF TGTGCCAGCAGCTTATGGGGTGGCTACACCTTC
TRBJ2-7 14 - TRBD1 TRBV2 CASNQQGPNYEQYF TGTGCCAGCAATCAACAGGGGCCGAACTACGAGCAGTACTTC
TRBJ2-2 17 - - TRBV5-1 CASSLGGSGLNTGELFF TGCGCCAGCAGCTTGGGGGGCTCGGGGCTGAACACCGGGGAGCTGTTTTTT
TRBJ2-5 14 - - TRBV18 CASSQRDGQETQYF TGTGCCAGCTCCCAGAGGGACGGCCAAGAGACCCAGTACTTC
TRBJ2-7 12 once TRBD2 TRBV18 CGTGTSFHEQYF TGTGGAACCGGGACTAGTTTCCACGAGCAGTACTTC
TRBJ1-1 13 - - TRBV2 CASSVAENTEAFF TGTGCCAGCAGTGTGGCGGAGAACACTGAAGCTTTCTTT
TRBJ2-3 17 - - TRBV19 CASSTPGLPWSTDTQYF TGTGCCAGTAGTACACCGGGACTCCCCTGGTCCACAGATACGCAGTATTTT
TRBJ2-7 13 - TRBD1 TRBV2 CASSDRGLNEQYF TGTGCCAGCAGCGACAGGGGGCTAAACGAGCAGTACTTC
TRBJ2-1 17 - - TRBV21-1 CASSKSGERGAYNEQFF TGTGCCAGCAGCAAATCCGGGGAGCGGGGGGCTTACAATGAGCAGTTCTTC
TRBJ2-1 16 - TRBD2 TRBV18 CASSPLAGSSYNEQFF TGTGCCAGCTCACCTCTAGCGGGGAGCTCCTACAATGAGCAGTTCTTC
TRBJ2-7 13 - TRBD1 TRBV4-3 CASSHRDRDEQYF TGCGCCAGCAGCCACCGGGACAGGGACGAGCAGTACTTC
TRBJ1-2 15 few - TRBV7-9 CASSRGGSSMGGYTF TGTGCCAGCAGCCGCGGAGGGTCATCGATGGGGGGCTACACCTTC
TRBJ1-5 19 - TRBD1 TRBV18 CASSRGQGGNVNSNQPQHF TGTGCCAGCTCACGGGGACAGGGGGGAAACGTCAATAGCAATCAGCCCCAGCATTTT
TRBJ2-5 15 - - TRBV10-3 CAISDLGGSQETQYF TGTGCCATCAGTGATTTGGGCGGCTCTCAAGAGACCCAGTACTTC
TRBJ2-3 17 once - TRBV5-4 CASSLTRLLSSTDTQYF TGTGCCAGCAGCTTGACTAGACTCTTGTCTAGCACAGATACGCAGTATTTT
TRBJ2-2 12 - - TRBV28 CASRFDAGELFF TGTGCCAGCAGATTTGATGCCGGGGAGCTGTTTTTT
TRBJ2-7 14 - TRBD2 TRBV10-3 CAISESGLAGEQYF TGTGCCATCAGTGAGTCGGGGCTAGCGGGGGAGCAGTACTTC
TRBJ1-5 16 - - TRBV6-6 CASSYSNSRAGQPQHF TGTGCCAGCAGTTACTCGAACTCTAGGGCGGGACAGCCCCAGCATTTT
TRBJ2-7 12 - TRBD1 TRBV28 CASRPPRGEQYF TGTGCCAGCAGGCCCCCCAGGGGGGAGCAGTACTTC
TRBJ2-3 14 - - TRBV6-6 CASSYGGRADTQYF TGTGCCAGCAGTTACGGGGGGAGAGCAGATACGCAGTATTTT
TRBJ2-4 15 - - TRBV6-1 CASSERRWGLLIQYF TGTGCCAGCAGTGAGCGCAGGTGGGGCCTCCTCATTCAGTACTTC
TRBJ1-5 15 few - TRBV7-2 CASGGDTPSSGPQHF TGTGCCAGCGGTGGGGACACTCCTTCGTCTGGGCCCCAGCATTTT
TRBJ1-1 16 - TRBD1 TRBV4-2 CASSQGGGGRDTEAFF TGTGCCAGCAGCCAAGGGGGAGGGGGCAGGGACACTGAAGCTTTCTTT
TRBJ2-7 15 once TRBD1 TRBV6-1 CASSEAAGGSYEQYF TGTGCCAGCAGTGAAGCGGCAGGGGGCTCCTACGAGCAGTACTTC